This is a list of T cell receptor beta chains from one sample in a study of graft-versus-host responses after intestinal transplantation. TCRdb keeps only in-frame clones here, not all; method: immunoSEQ multiplex PCR. The sample consists of approximately 20,000 clones, about 80% of them appearing once. The sequences come from ileum tissue, collected 12 days after intestinal transplant. The receptors were gathered from a human patient who received an intestinal transplant, so some T cells may come from the graft donor. Both conserved end residues are part of each CDR3. The order of the fields is CDR3 length, J gene, clone size, V gene, D gene, CDR3 protein, CDR3 DNA. The D gene is left open where the match is weak. Clone sizes are given selectively: once, few, many, or a class where the clone is expanded.

15	TRBJ2-7	once	TRBV6-1	TRBD2	CASSEPPWGGYEQYF	TGTGCCAGCAGTGAGCCCCCGTGGGGGGGCTACGAGCAGTACTTC
13	TRBJ1-2	NA	TRBV19	NA	CASSDRSSYGYTF	TGTGCCAGTAGTGACAGGTCCAGCTATGGCTACACCTTC
15	TRBJ2-1	NA	TRBV6-4	TRBD2	CASSGQLAGLDEQFF	TGTGCCAGCAGTGGGCAACTAGCGGGTCTCGATGAGCAGTTCTTC
14	TRBJ1-1	NA	TRBV2	TRBD1	CASTRGQGNTEAFF	TGTGCCAGCACCCGGGGACAGGGAAACACTGAAGCTTTCTTT
17	TRBJ1-4	NA	TRBV18	NA	CASSPPLREDWNEKLFF	TGTGCCAGCTCACCACCACTCCGGGAGGACTGGAATGAAAAACTGTTTTTT
13	TRBJ1-1	NA	TRBV7-9	NA	CATGGNYPGGAFF	TGTGCCACCGGGGGGAACTACCCAGGAGGAGCTTTCTTT
17	TRBJ2-1	NA	TRBV4-1	TRBD1	CASSQDGGTGGSNEQFF	TGCGCCAGCAGCCAAGATGGAGGGACAGGGGGCTCCAATGAGCAGTTCTTC
17	TRBJ2-5	NA	TRBV6-1	NA	CASSGIGIRPMRETQYF	TGTGCCAGCAGTGGAATCGGGATCCGCCCAATGCGGGAGACCCAGTACTTC
24	TRBJ2-2	NA	TRBV9	TRBD2	CASSVLGRPTGTSGGGGSTGELFF	TGTGCCAGCAGCGTACTCGGCCGACCAACCGGGACTAGCGGGGGCGGGGGATCCACCGGGGAGCTGTTTTTT
15	TRBJ2-7	NA	TRBV11-2	TRBD2	CASSQVSGGPSEQYF	TGTGCCAGCAGCCAAGTCTCGGGGGGGCCTTCCGAGCAGTACTTC
18	TRBJ2-7	NA	TRBV29-1	TRBD2	CSATISGTSGFSSYEQYF	TGCAGCGCCACAATTTCCGGGACTAGCGGCTTTAGCTCCTACGAGCAGTACTTC
15	TRBJ2-3	NA	TRBV6-5	NA	CASSGVSGGTDTQYF	TGTGCCAGCAGTGGGGTTTCGGGGGGCACAGATACGCAGTATTTT
15	TRBJ1-6	NA	TRBV30	TRBD1	CAWRRGTGINSPLHF	TGTGCCTGGAGGAGGGGGACAGGGATAAATTCACCCCTCCACTTT
17	TRBJ2-3	NA	TRBV5-1	NA	CASSLFSPGLNTDTQYF	TGCGCCAGCAGCTTGTTCTCACCGGGTCTAAACACAGATACGCAGTATTTT
15	TRBJ1-6	NA	TRBV19	NA	CASSIATGRRSPLHF	TGTGCCAGTAGTATAGCCACCGGGAGACGGTCACCCCTCCACTTT
14	TRBJ2-7	NA	TRBV29-1	NA	CSSKGEGRSYEQYF	TGCAGCTCGAAGGGGGAGGGGCGCTCCTACGAGCAGTACTTC
15	TRBJ2-1	NA	TRBV4-1	TRBD2	CASSLGLAGGGEQFF	TGCGCCAGCAGCCTGGGACTAGCGGGTGGAGGTGAGCAGTTCTTC